The rows below give T cell receptor beta chains drawn from one sample of a study of CD8 T cells in ankylosing spondylitis. A single record per CDR3 protein comes from TCRdb applying MiXCR to the 5' RACE reads. The data contain some 140,000 distinct CDR3 sequences, roughly 15% of them seen just once; the ten biggest clones take up around a third. The sample comprised blood, either unsorted or a sorted T cell fraction (not recorded which). The receptors originated from a male donor with ankylosing spondylitis. CDR3s leave out the opening cysteine and the closing phenylalanine or tryptophan.

V,J,CDR3
TRBV7-9,TRBJ2-2,APQGQNTGELF
TRBV6-1,TRBJ1-5,ASSEATGVRNQPQH
TRBV6-2/TRBV6-3,TRBJ2-3,ASSKYRGVDTQY
TRBV20-1,TRBJ2-5,SARGGFWGGETQY
TRBV9,TRBJ2-3,ASSVDGAAPGTDTQY
TRBV28,TRBJ2-4,ASSSGLLAKNIQY
TRBV9,TRBJ2-1,ASSVVGSGSGEQF
TRBV7-2,TRBJ2-7,ASSLAPSGTYEQY
TRBV20-1,TRBJ2-1,SAKLTAVHNEQF
TRBV12-3/TRBV12-4,TRBJ2-1,ASSLAKTRRSYNEQF
TRBV4-1,TRBJ1-5,ASSQEGAENQPQH
TRBV27,TRBJ2-1,ASSQRGSEYNEQF
TRBV5-1,TRBJ2-2,ASSLKAGELDTGELF
TRBV3-1,TRBJ2-7,PTRHSEQY
TRBV27,TRBJ2-1,ASSLSGLANNEQF
TRBV4-1,TRBJ2-1,ASSIIFVGREGLNEQF
TRBV4-3,TRBJ2-7,ASSQDRRDTSYEQY
TRBV4-1,TRBJ2-6,ASSQVFQISGANVLT
TRBV9,TRBJ2-1,ASSAVEGSYNEQF
TRBV21-1,TRBJ1-2,ASSKGGRNYGYT
TRBV29-1,TRBJ2-5,SVRTGGLAWQY
TRBV9,TRBJ2-1,ASSVGGDGAYNEQF
TRBV6-5,TRBJ1-2,ASIRGQGFGDGYT
TRBV7-6,TRBJ1-1,ASSRDSRDEAF
TRBV11-1,TRBJ1-5,ASSLARTDANSNQPQH
TRBV9,TRBJ2-7,ASSVAQGRGYEQY
TRBV6-1,TRBJ1-5,ASSEALRGGSNQPQH